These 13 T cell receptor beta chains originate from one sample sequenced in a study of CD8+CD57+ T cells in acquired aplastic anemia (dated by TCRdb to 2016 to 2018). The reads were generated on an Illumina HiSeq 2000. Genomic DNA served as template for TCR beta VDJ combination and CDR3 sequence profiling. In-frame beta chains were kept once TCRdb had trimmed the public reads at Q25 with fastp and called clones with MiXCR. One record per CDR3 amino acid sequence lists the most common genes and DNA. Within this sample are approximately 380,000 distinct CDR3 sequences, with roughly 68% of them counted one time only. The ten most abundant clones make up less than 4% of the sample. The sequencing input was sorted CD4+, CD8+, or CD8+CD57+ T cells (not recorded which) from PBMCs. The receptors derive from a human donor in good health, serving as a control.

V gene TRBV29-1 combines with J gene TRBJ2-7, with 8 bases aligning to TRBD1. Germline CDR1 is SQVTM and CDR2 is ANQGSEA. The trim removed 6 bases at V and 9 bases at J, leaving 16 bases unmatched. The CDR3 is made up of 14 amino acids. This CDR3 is CSVRGLATADGQYF. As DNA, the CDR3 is TGCAGCGTCAGGGGGCTGGCTACAGCGGACGGGCAGTACTTC.

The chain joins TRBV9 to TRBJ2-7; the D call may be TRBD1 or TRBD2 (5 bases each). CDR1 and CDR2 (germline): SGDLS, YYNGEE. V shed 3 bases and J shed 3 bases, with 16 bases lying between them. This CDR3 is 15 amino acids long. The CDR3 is CASSGNGTLDYEQYF. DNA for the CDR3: TGTGCCAGCAGCGGTAACGGGACGTTGGACTACGAGCAGTACTTC.

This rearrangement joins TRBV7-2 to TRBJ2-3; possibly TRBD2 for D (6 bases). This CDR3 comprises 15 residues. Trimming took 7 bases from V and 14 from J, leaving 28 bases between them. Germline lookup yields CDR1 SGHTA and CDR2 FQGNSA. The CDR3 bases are TGTGCCAGCACCAACGGAGGGGCGAACACAGATAAGCTGTATTTT. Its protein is CASTNGGANTDKLYF.

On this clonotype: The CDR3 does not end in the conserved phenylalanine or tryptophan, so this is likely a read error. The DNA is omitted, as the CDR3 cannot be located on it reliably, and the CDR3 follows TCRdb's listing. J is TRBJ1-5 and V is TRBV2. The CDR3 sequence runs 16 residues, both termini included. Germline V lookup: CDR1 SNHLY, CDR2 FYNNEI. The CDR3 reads CANRDWALSGKQQQLG.

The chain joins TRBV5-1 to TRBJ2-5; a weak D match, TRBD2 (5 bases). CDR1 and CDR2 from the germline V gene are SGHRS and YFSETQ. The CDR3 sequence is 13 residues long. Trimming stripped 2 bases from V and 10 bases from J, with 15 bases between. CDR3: CASSFGVGDDQYF. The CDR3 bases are TGCGCCAGCAGCTTCGGGGTAGGTGACGACCAGTACTTC.

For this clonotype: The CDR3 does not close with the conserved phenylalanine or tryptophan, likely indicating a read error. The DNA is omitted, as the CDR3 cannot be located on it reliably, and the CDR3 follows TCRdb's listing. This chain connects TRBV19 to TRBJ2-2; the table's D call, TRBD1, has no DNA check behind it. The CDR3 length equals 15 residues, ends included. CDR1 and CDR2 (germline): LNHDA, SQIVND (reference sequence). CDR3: CASTGQGCLPQHFGD.

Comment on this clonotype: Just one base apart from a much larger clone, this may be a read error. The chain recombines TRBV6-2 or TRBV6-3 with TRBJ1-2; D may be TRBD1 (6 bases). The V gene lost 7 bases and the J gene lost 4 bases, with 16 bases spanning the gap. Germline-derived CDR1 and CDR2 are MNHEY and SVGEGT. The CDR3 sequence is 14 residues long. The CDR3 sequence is CASIDGGRGYGYTF. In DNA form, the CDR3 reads TGTGCCAGCATTGACGGGGGGCGAGGCTATGGCTACACCTTC.

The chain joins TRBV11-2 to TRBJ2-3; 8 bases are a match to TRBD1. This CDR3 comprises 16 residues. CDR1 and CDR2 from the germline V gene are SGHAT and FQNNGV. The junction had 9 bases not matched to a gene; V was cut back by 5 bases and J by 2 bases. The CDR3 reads CASSVTGQANTDTQYF. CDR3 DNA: TGTGCCAGCAGCGTCACGGGACAGGCGAACACAGATACGCAGTATTTT.

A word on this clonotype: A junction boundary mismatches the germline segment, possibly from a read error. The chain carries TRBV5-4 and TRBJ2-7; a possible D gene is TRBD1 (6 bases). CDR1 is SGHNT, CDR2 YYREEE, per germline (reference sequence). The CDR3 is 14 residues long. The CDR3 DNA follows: TGTGCCACCAGCAAGGAGACAGGCACCTATGAGCAGTATTTC. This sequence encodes CATSKETGTYEQYF.

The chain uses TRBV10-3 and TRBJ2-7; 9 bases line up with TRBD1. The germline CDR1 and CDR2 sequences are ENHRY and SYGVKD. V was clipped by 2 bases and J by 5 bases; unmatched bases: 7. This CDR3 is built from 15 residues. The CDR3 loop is CAISEAGQGNNEQYF. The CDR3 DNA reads TGTGCCATCAGTGAGGCAGGACAGGGGAACAACGAGCAGTACTTC.

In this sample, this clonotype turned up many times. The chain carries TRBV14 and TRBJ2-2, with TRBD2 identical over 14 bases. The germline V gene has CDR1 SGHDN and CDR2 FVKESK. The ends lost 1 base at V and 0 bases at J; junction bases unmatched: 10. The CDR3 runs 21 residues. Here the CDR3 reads CASSQGRRRLAGGSNTGELFF. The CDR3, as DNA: TGTGCCAGCAGCCAAGGGCGACGGAGACTAGCGGGGGGGTCGAACACCGGGGAGCTGTTTTTT.

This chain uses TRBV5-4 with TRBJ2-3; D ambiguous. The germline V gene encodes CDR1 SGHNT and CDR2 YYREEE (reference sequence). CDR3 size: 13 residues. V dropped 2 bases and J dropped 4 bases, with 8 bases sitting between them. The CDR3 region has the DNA TGTGCCAGCAGCTTAAATCGGGCAGATACGCAGTATTTT. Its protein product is CASSLNRADTQYF.

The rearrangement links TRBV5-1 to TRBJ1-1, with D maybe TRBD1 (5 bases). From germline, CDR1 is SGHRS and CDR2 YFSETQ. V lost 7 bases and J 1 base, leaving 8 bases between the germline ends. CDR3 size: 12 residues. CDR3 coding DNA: TGCGCCAGCGGGGCGGAGAACACTGAAGCTTTCTTT. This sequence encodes CASGAENTEAFF.